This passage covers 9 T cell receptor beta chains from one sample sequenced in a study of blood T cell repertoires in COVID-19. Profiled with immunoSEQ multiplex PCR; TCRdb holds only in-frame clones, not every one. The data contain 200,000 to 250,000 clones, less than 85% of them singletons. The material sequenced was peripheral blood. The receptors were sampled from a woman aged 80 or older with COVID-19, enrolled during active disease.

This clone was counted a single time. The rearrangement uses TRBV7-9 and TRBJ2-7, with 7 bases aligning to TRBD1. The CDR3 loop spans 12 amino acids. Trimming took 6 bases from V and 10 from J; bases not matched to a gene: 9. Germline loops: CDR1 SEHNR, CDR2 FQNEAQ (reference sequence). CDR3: CASSMDGTAQYF. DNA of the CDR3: TGTGCCAGCAGTATGGACGGGACAGCTCAGTACTTC.

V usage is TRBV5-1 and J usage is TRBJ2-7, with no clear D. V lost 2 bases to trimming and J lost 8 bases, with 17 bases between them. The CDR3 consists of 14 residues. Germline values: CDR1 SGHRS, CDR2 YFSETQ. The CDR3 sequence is CASSFETNPNKQYF. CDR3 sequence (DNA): TGCGCCAGCAGCTTCGAGACAAACCCTAATAAGCAGTACTTC.

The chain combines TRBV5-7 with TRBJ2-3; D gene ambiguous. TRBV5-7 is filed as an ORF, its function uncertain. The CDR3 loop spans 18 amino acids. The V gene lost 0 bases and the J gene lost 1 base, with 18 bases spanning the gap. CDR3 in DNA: TGTGCCAGCAGCTTGGTGCCCTCATCAGCGTCCCGCACAGATACGCAGTATTTT. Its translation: CASSLVPSSASRTDTQYF.

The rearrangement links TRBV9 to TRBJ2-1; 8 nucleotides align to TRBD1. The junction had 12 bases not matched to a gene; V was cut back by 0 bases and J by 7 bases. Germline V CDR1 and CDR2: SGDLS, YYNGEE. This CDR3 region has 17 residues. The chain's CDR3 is CASSVATRQGARNEQFF. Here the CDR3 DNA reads TGTGCCAGCAGCGTAGCTACCCGGCAGGGGGCGAGGAATGAGCAGTTCTTC.

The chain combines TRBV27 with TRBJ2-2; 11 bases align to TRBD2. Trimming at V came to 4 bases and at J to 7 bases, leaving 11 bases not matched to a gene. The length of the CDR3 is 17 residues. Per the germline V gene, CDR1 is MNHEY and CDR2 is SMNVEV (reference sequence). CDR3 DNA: TGTGCCAGCAGTTCCGTACTAGCGGGAGTCGGTAACGGGGAGCTGTTTTTT. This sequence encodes CASSSVLAGVGNGELFF.

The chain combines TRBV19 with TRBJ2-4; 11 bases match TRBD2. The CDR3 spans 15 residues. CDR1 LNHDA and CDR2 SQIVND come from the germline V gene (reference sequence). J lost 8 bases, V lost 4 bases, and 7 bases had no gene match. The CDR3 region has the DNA TGTGCCAGTAGTAACCAAGGACTAGCGGGCGACATTCAGTACTTC. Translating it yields CASSNQGLAGDIQYF.

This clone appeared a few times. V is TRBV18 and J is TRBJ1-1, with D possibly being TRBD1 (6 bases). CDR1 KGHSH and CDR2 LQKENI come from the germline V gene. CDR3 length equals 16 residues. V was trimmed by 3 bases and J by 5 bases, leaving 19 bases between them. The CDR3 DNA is TGTGCCAGCTCACCGAACACAGGGATGGGGGGGACTGAAGCTTTCTTT. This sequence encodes CASSPNTGMGGTEAFF.

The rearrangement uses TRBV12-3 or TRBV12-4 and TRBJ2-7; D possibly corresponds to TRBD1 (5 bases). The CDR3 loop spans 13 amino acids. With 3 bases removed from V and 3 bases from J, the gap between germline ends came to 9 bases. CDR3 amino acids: CASSLGPSYEQYF. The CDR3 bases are TGTGCCAGCAGTTTGGGGCCGAGCTACGAGCAGTACTTC.

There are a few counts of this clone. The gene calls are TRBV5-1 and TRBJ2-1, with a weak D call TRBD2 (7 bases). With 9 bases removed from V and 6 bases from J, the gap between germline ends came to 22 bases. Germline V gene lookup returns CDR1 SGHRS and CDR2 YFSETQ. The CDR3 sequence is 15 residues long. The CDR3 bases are TGCGCCACCTTGCCCATGGGGGGGGCTTCCAATGAGCAGTTCTTC. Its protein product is CATLPMGGASNEQFF.